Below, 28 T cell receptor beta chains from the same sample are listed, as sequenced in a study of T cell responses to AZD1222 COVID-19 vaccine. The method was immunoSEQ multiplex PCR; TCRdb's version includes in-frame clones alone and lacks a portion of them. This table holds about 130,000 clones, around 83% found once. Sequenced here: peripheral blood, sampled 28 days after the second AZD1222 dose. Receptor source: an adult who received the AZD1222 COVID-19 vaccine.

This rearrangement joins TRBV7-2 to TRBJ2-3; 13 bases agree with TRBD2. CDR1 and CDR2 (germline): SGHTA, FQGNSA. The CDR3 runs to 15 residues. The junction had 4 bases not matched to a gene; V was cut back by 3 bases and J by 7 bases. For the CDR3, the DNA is TGTGCCAGCAGCTTGGTGACTAGCGGGGGGAATACGCAGTATTTT. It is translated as CASSLVTSGGNTQYF.

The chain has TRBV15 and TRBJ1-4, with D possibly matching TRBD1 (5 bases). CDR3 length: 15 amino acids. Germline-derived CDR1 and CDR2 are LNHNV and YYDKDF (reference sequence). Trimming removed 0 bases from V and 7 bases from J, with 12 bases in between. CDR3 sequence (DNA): TGTGCCACCAGCAGAGAGGGGCCACGTACTGAAAAACTGTTTTTT. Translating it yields CATSREGPRTEKLFF.

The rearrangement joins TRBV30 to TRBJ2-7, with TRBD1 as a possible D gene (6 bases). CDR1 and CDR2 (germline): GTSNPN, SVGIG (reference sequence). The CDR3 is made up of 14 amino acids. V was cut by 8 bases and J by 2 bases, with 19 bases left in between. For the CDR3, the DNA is TGTGCCGGGGGATCGAGACAGGAACCCTACGAGCAGTACTTC. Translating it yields CAGGSRQEPYEQYF.

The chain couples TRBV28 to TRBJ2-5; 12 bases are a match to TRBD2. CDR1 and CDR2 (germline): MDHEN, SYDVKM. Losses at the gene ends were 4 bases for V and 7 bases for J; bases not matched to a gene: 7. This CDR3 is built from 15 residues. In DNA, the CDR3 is TGTGCCAGCAGTTCGCCTAGCGGGGGGGCTCGGACCCAGTACTTC. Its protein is CASSSPSGGARTQYF. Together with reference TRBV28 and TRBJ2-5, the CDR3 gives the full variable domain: DVKVTQSSRYLVKRTGEKVFLECVQDMDHENMFWYRQDPGLGLRLIYFSYDVKMKEKGDIPEGYSVSREKKERFSLILESASTNQTSMYLCASSSPSGGARTQYFGPGTRLLVL.

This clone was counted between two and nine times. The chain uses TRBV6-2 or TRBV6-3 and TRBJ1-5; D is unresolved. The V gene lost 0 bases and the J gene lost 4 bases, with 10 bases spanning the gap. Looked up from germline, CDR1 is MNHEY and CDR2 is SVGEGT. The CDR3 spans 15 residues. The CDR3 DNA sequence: TGTGCCAGCAGTTACTCGACCTACAAAAATCAGCCCCAGCATTTT. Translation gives CASSYSTYKNQPQHF.

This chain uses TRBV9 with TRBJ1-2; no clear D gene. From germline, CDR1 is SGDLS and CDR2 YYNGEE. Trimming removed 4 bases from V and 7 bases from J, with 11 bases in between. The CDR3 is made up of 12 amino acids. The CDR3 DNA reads TGTGCCAGCAGCCCGGTACTATCTGGCTACACCTTC. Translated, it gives CASSPVLSGYTF.

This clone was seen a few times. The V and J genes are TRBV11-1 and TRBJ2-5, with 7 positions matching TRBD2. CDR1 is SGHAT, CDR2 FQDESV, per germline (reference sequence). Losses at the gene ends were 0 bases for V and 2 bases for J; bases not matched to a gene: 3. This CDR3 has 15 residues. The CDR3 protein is CASSLAPSGQETQYF. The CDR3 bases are TGTGCCAGCAGCTTAGCGCCTAGCGGACAAGAGACCCAGTACTTC.

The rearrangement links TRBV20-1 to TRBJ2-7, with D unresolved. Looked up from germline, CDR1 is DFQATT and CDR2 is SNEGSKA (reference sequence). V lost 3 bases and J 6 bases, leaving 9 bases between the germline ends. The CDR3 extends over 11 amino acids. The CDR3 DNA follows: TGCAGTGCTAGGCGATTACCCGAGCAGTACTTC. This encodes CSARRLPEQYF.

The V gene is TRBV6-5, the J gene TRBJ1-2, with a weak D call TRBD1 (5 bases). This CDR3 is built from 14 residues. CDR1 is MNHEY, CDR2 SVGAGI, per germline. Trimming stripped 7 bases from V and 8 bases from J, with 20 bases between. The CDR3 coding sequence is TGTGCCAGCAAGAGGGGTGGGGTATCGCGGGGCTACACCTTC. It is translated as CASKRGGVSRGYTF.

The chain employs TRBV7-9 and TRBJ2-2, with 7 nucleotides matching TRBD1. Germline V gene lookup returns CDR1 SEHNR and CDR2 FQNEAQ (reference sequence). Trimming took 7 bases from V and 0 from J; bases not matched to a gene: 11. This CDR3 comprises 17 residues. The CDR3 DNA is TGTGCCAGCATCCCGGACAGGTTTAAGGCGAACACCGGGGAGCTGTTTTTT. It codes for CASIPDRFKANTGELFF.

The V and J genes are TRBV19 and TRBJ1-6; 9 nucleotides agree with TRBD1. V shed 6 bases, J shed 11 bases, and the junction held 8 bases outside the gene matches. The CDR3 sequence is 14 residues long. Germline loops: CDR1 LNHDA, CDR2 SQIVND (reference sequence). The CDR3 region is CASRAGTGRTPLHF. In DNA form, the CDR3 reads TGTGCCAGTAGGGCAGGGACAGGGAGGACACCCCTCCACTTT. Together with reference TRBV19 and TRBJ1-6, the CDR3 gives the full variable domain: DGGITQSPKYLFRKEGQNVTLSCEQNLNHDAMYWYRQDPGQGLRLIYYSQIVNDFQKGDIAEGYSVSREKKESFPLTVTSAQKNPTAFYLCASRAGTGRTPLHFGNGTRLTVT.

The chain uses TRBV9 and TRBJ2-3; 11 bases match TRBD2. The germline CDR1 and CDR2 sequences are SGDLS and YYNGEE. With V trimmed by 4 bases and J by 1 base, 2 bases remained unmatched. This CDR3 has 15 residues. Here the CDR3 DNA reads TGTGCCAGCAGCCTGGGACTAGCGGGCACAGATACGCAGTATTTT. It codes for CASSLGLAGTDTQYF.

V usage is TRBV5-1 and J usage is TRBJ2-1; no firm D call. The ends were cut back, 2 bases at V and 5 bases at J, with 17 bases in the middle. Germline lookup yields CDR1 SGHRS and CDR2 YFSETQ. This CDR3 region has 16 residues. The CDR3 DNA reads TGCGCCAGCAGCTTCGGCCGTCCTTCCTCTAACAATGAGCAGTTCTTC. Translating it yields CASSFGRPSSNNEQFF.

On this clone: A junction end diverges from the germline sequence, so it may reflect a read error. The CDR3 nucleotides read TGTGCCAGCAGCTTGGTGTTCGGTAGCTCCTATAATTCACCCCTCTACTTT. Translated: CASSLVFGSSYNSPLYF. The V and J genes are TRBV5-8 and TRBJ1-6; the D is unclear. Germline CDR1 SGHTS, CDR2 YDEGEE. This CDR3 is built from 17 residues.

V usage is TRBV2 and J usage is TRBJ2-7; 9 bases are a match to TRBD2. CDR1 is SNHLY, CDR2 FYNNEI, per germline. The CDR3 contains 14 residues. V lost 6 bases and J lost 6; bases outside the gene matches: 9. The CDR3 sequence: CASRIAGDLTEQYF. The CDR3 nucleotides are TGTGCCAGCAGAATAGCGGGGGACCTTACCGAGCAGTACTTC.

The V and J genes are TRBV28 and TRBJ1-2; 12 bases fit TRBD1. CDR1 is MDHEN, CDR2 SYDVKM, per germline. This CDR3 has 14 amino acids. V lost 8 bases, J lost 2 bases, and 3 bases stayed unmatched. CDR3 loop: CASGGTGGNYGYTF. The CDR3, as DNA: TGTGCCAGCGGTGGGACAGGGGGCAACTATGGCTACACCTTC.

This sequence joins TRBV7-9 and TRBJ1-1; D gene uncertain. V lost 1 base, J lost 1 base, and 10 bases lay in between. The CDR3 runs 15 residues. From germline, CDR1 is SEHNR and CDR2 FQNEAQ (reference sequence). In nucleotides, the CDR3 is TGTGCCAGCAGCTTAGTCCCGGGCTCGAACACTGAAGCTTTCTTT. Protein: CASSLVPGSNTEAFF.

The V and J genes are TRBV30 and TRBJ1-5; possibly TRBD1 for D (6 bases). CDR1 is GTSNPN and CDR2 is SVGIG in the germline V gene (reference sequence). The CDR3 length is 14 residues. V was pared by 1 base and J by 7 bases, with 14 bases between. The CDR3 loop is CAWSGWGRGQPQHF. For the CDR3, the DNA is TGTGCCTGGAGTGGGTGGGGCAGGGGACAGCCCCAGCATTTT.

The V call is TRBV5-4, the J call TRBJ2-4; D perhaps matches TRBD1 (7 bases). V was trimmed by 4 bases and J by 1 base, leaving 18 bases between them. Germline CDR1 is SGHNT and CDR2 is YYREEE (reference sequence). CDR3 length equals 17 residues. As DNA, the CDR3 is TGTGCCAGCAGCCGACCCCCCTCAGGGGGGGCCAAAAACATTCAGTACTTC. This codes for CASSRPPSGGAKNIQYF.

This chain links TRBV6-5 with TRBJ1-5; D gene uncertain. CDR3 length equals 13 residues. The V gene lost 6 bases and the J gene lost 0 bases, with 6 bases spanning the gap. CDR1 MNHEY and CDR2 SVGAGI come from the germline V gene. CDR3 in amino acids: CASRQISNQPQHF. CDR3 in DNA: TGTGCCAGCAGGCAGATTAGCAATCAGCCCCAGCATTTT.

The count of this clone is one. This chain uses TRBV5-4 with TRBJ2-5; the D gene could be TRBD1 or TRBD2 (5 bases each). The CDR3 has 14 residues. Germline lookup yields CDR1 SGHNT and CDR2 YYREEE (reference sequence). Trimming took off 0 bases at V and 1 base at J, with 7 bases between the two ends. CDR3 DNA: TGTGCCAGCAGCTTGGGAGGGACCCAAGAGACCCAGTACTTC. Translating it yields CASSLGGTQETQYF.

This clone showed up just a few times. As DNA, the CDR3 is TGTGCCAGCAGCTTGCTAGCCCGGGAGACCCAGTACTTC. Its translation is CASSLLARETQYF. This chain joins TRBV5-6 and TRBJ2-5, with D maybe TRBD2 (5 bases). Germline V gives CDR1 SGHDT, CDR2 YYEEEE. This CDR3 comprises 13 residues. The V end was cut by 1 base, the J end by 5 bases, with 9 bases between.

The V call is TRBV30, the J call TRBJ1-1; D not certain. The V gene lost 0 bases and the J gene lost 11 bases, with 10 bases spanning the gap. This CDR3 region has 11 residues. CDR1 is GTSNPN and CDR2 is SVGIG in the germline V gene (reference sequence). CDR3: CAWSVSSAAFF. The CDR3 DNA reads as TGTGCCTGGAGTGTGTCTAGCGCGGCTTTCTTT.

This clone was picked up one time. CDR3 nucleotides: TGTGCCACCAGTGATTCGCCGGGACAGAGCTCCTACAATGAGCAGTTCTTC. Protein sequence: CATSDSPGQSSYNEQFF. The chain couples TRBV24-1 to TRBJ2-1; 7 positions match TRBD1. This CDR3 has 17 amino acids. Germline CDR1 KGHDR, CDR2 SFDVKD. J gave up 0 bases and V 2 bases, and 6 bases lay outside the gene matches.

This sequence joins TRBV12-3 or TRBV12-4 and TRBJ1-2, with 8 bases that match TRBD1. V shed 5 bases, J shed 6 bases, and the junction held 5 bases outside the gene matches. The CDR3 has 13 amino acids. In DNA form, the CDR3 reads TGTGCCAGCAGTGGGGAGACAGGGGATGGCTACACCTTC. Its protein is CASSGETGDGYTF.

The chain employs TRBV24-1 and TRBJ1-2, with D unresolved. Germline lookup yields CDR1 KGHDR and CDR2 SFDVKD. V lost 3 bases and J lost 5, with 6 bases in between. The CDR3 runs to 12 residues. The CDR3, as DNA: TGTGCCACCAGTGATGTGGGGTATGGCTACACCTTC. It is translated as CATSDVGYGYTF.

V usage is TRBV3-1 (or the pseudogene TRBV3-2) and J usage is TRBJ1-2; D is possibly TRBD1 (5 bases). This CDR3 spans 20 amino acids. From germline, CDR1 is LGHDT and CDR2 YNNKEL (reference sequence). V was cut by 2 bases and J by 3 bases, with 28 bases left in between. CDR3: CASSQYDLGSWIGTYYGYTF. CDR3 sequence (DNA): TGTGCCAGCAGCCAATATGATTTAGGGAGTTGGATCGGGACCTACTATGGCTACACCTTC.

The CDR3 bases are TGTGCCAGCAGTTACTCGGACTATCTAGGCCAGCCCCAGCATTTT. Its translation: CASSYSDYLGQPQHF. The chain uses TRBV6-2 or TRBV6-3 and TRBJ1-5; D is ambiguous. The CDR3 is 15 residues long. Trimming took off 0 bases at V and 7 bases at J, with 13 bases between the two ends. Germline V gene data show CDR1 as MNHEY and CDR2 as SVGEGT.